This T cell receptor (beta chain) was sequenced during a study of radiation and T cells in renal cell carcinoma (TCRdb year 2020). Background for the entire study: The samples were drawn from a clinical trial, where primary renal cell carcinomas were treated with 15 Gy of stereotactic body radiation therapy and then removed by nephrectomy 4 weeks afterward. A total of 4 million to 5 million unique CDR3 nucleotide sequences, encoding around 2.7 million unique CDR3 amino acid sequences, were found across all 50 or so samples. A total of roughly 53 samples underwent TCR beta sequencing, made up of roughly 26 tumors and about 27 peripheral blood samples. Study-wide conclusions, independent of this receptor: Dynamics of the blood repertoire were not tracked past 4 weeks after treatment. Effects of radiation dose or scheduling on the TCR repertoire could not be addressed with the single-armed trial design. Because pretreatment tumor biopsies were not available, the baseline intratumoral presence of clonotypes could not be determined. Top tumor clonotypes rose in blood from baseline to 2 weeks post-radiation, then contracted by 4 weeks, suggesting transient expansion of tumor-resident clones.

What the time point label conveys for this sample: baseline pretreatment blood. Read against the paper, the sample's treatment or condition label means: 15 Gy SBRT to primary tumor, nephrectomy 4 weeks later. To follow tumor-enriched clonotypes, serial peripheral blood was collected from radiation-treated patients at baseline and at 2 weeks and 4 weeks after SBRT. Every patient had renal cell carcinoma of clear cell pathology. The QIAamp DNA Blood Mini Kit (Qiagen) was used to prepare genomic DNA for TCR sequencing. Only samples passing all quality control checks were included in the analyses. TCR beta libraries were generated from genomic DNA with the immunoSEQ kit, following the manufacturer's recommendations. To prepare libraries, a first multiplex PCR with proprietary primers was run, followed by a second PCR that added unique barcodes, and a bead cleanup was done after each round. A kit-provided positive control reaction and a negative control reaction were included in every sample batch. The final libraries underwent checking on an Agilent 4200 TapeStation D1000 ScreenTape, volumetric pooling, and quantification by qPCR. Sequencing ran on an Illumina NextSeq500 with a MidOutput 150-cycle cartridge, using 156 Read1 and 15 Index1 cycles with kit custom primers. The pooled library was loaded at approximately 1 pM with a roughly 22% PhiX control spike-in. The authors processed their data as follows. Vendor-processed data were analyzed in R, and a clonotype was defined as all T cells sharing the same CDR3 nucleotide sequence. In the clone abundance analyses, frequencies were normalized to the 10,000 most abundant clones in each sample. Public T cell clones, which averaged fewer than five per sample, were removed prior to analysis. Tumor-enriched and baseline blood-enriched clonotypes were defined by at least a 32-fold difference in abundance between compartments. Clonotypes expanded or contracted between blood time points were identified with a beta-binomial differential abundance model. Tumor-blood repertoire similarity was measured with the Baroni-Urbani and Buser coefficient, and group comparisons used two-tailed Wilcoxon tests in R. Entries here come from immuneACCESS through TCRdb and include only in-frame sequences with V and J called. Some clones fail to appear in such tables; in the studies checked, an unresolved V gene covers under half of the shortfall, and the cause of the remainder is unknown. That table gives V, J and clone size, and the DNA gave D and trimming. This sample gives about 88,000 clones in total; 86% of them show up just once. The top ten constitute less than 10% of the sample.

As to this clone: The target of this receptor is not known. Base qualities are missing; no much larger clone stands one base away.

Germline trimming: 6 bases from V, 4 bases from J; junction bases outside gene matches: 6. The germline V gene gives CDR1 as MDHEN and CDR2 as SYDVKM. Taken from cysteine to phenylalanine, the CDR3 has 14 residues. Solely the CDR3 DNA is kept, with 42 bases framed from the first base. This TCR was sampled from a man over 45 with renal cell carcinoma. The source was blood, collected from a patient whose treatment included radiotherapy and nephrectomy. The rearranged chain carries TRBV28 and TRBJ1-3, with 7 bases matching TRBD1. The bases read TGTGCCAGCAGCGGCGGGACAGCCGGAAACACCATATATTTT. Its product reads: CASSGGTAGNTIYF.